This T cell receptor beta chain was identified during a study of beta chain features in type 1 diabetes. V was shortened by 5 bases and J by 2 bases, with 16 bases between the two germline ends. Germline V gene sequence: CDR1 SGHTA, CDR2 FQGNSA. The CDR3 is 15 residues long. Every isolated RNA sample was fully reverse transcribed, so sequencing captured expressed TCRB transcripts. The method was immunoSEQ multiplex PCR; TCRdb's version includes in-frame clones alone and lacks a portion of them. The profile shows a few hundred thousand clones, approximately 15% of them singletons. Source material: naive CD4+ T cells from blood. This chain links TRBV7-2 with TRBJ2-7, with a weak D call TRBD2 (5 bases). This receptor was identified in a woman aged 18-29 years in good health. The CDR3 region has the DNA TGTGCCAGCAGCCCCGACTCGGGAAGGCCCTACGAGCAGTACTTC. Residues: CASSPDSGRPYEQYF. Looking up the rest from reference TRBV7-2 and TRBJ2-7 gives the full variable domain: GAGVSQSPSNKVTEKGKDVELRCDPISGHTALYWYRQSLGQGLEFLIYFQGNSAPDKSGLPSDRFSAERTGGSVSTLTIQRTQQEDSAVYLCASSPDSGRPYEQYFGPGTRLTVT.